The clone carrying this TCR beta chain was seen a handful of times. As yet, its antigen is unknown. In the PCR, 60 Vbeta and 13 Jbeta primers were used. Some clones are missing from TCRdb's copy, which holds only in-frame ones; the method was immunoSEQ multiplex PCR. The sample gives 200,000 or so clones, more than 70% of which show up once; roughly 1.3% is in the top ten. This entry belongs to a study of cytomegalovirus exposure and HLA in healthy donors. The study, taken as a whole, reports: TCR beta sequences reportedly predicted the HLA-A and HLA-B alleles of most subjects accurately. The authors considered a cluster of highly shared sequence variants likely to be a sequencing artifact. Follow-up analysis found HLA locus-dependent TCR association rates, highest for DRB1 and lowest for HLA-C.

In germline, CDR1 is SGHRS, CDR2 YFSETQ. The CDR3 covers 15 residues. The V end lost 1 base, the J end lost 4 bases, and 12 bases lay between the germline ends. The clonotype originates from a human donor in good health. The sample comprised PBMCs. The chain has TRBV5-1 and TRBJ1-3; D unresolved. The CDR3 DNA reads as TGCGCCAGCAGCTTGTCCGGCAGGATAGGAAACACCATATATTTT. This codes for CASSLSGRIGNTIYF.